This T cell receptor (beta chain) was found in a study of blood T cell repertoires in COVID-19. Trimming took off 4 bases at V and 4 bases at J, with 14 bases between the two ends. The CDR3 has 14 amino acids. Germline CDR1 is SGHNT and CDR2 is YYREEE (reference sequence). The authors' processing: Reference gene primer amplification gave estimated nucleated cell counts. Profiled with immunoSEQ multiplex PCR; TCRdb holds only in-frame clones, not every one. V and J calls and clone size are as listed in that table; D and trimming were resolved from the DNA. Here the sample spans over 30,000 clones, about 83% being singletons.

This TCR was sampled from a man over 45 with acute or convalescent COVID-19. Sequencing used peripheral blood. The genes are TRBV5-4 and TRBJ1-2; the D gene is possibly TRBD1 (6 bases). The CDR3 DNA follows: TGTGCCAGCAGCATAAACAGGGCTAGCTATGGCTACACCTTC. As protein: CASSINRASYGYTF.